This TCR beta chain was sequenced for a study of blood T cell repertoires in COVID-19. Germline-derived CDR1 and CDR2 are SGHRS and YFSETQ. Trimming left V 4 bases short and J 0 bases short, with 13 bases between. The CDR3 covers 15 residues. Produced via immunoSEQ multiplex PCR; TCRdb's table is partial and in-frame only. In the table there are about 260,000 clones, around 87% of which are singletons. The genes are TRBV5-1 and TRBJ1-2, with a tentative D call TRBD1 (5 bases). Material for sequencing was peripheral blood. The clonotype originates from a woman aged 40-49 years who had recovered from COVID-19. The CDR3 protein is CASSPPAGPNYGYTF. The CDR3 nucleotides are TGCGCCAGCAGCCCCCCGGCGGGACCTAACTATGGCTACACCTTC.